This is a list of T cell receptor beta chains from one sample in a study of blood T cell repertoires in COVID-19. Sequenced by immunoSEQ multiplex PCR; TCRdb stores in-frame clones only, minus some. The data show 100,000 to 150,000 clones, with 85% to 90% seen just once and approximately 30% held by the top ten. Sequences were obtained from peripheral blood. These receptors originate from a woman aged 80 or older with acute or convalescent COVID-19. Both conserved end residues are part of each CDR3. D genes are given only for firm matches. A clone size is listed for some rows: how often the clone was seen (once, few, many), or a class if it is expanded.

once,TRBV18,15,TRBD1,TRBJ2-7,CASSPVTGGTYEQYF,TGTGCCAGCTCACCAGTAACAGGGGGGACCTACGAGCAGTACTTC
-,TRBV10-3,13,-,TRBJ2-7,CAIMRDFYYEQYF,TGTGCCATCATGAGGGACTTTTACTACGAGCAGTACTTC
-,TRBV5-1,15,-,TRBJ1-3,CASSFDSSSGNTIYF,TGCGCCAGCAGCTTCGACAGTAGTTCTGGAAACACCATATATTTT
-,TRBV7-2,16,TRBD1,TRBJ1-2,CASSLGLGTAFYGYTF,TGTGCCAGCAGCTTAGGACTTGGGACAGCTTTCTATGGCTACACCTTC
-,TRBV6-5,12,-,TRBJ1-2,CASSIRREGYTF,TGTGCCAGCAGTATCCGAAGGGAGGGCTACACCTTC
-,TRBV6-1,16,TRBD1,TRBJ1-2,CASSEMSRTGLRGYTF,TGTGCCAGCAGTGAAATGTCCCGGACAGGGTTACGAGGCTACACCTTC
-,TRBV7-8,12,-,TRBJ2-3,CASSPNTDTQYF,TGTGCCAGCAGCCCTAATACAGATACGCAGTATTTT
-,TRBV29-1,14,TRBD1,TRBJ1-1,CSVARTGLMPEAFF,TGCAGCGTTGCGAGGACAGGGTTGATGCCTGAAGCTTTCTTT
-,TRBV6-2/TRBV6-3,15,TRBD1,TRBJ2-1,CASSYEGQGRYEQFF,TGTGCCAGCAGTTACGAGGGACAGGGGCGGTATGAGCAGTTCTTC
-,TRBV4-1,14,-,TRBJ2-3,CASSPPVVPYTQYF,TGCGCCAGCAGCCCCCCGGTTGTCCCTTATACGCAGTATTTT
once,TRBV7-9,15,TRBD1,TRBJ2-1,CASSFPGQAGNEQFF,TGTGCCAGCAGCTTTCCTGGACAGGCTGGGAATGAGCAGTTCTTC
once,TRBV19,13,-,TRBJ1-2,CASRRAANYGYTF,TGTGCCAGTCGGCGGGCAGCTAACTATGGCTACACCTTC
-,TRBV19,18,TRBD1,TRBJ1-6,CASSPNGPGQSVNSPLHF,TGTGCCAGTAGCCCAAACGGCCCGGGACAGTCAGTTAATTCACCCCTCCACTTT
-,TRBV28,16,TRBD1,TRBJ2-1,CASSWTGGLPTNEQFF,TGTGCCAGCAGCTGGACAGGCGGACTCCCCACAAATGAGCAGTTCTTC
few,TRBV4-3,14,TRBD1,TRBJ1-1,CASSLGQGANEAFF,TGCGCCAGCAGCCTCGGACAGGGGGCCAACGAAGCTTTCTTT
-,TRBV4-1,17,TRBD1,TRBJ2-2,CASSPRDRVINTGELFF,TGCGCCAGCAGCCCCCGGGACAGGGTAATTAACACCGGGGAGCTGTTTTTT
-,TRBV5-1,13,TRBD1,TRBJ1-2,CASSPGQEEGYTF,TGCGCCAGCAGCCCAGGACAGGAAGAAGGCTACACCTTC